Listed below are T cell receptor beta chains from one sample, sequenced in a study of immune cell composition in non-small cell lung cancer. TCRdb keeps only in-frame clones here, not all; method: immunoSEQ multiplex PCR. The data show thousands of clones, roughly 77% seen once. The sample also formed part of further work on CD4 T cells in lung cancer.

The sequenced material came from lung tumor tissue. The receptor set was obtained from a human donor with non-small cell lung cancer. Each CDR3 is given with its conserved first and last residue. D genes are given only for firm matches. Clone size appears in some rows only: once, few, many, or a class for an expanded clone.

d_call: TRBD1
v_call: TRBV4-1
clone_size: .
j_call: TRBJ2-6
cdr3_nt: TGCGCCAGCAGCCAAGATGGGACAGGCGTTGACTCTGGGGCCAACGTCCTGACTTTC
cdr3_aa: CASSQDGTGVDSGANVLTF

d_call: .
v_call: TRBV4-1
clone_size: .
j_call: TRBJ1-1
cdr3_nt: TGCGCCAGCAGCCAAGAGGGGGCGCAGGGTCAGATGAACACTGAAGCTTTCTTT
cdr3_aa: CASSQEGAQGQMNTEAFF

d_call: .
v_call: TRBV5-6
clone_size: .
j_call: TRBJ2-3
cdr3_nt: TGTGCCAGCAGCTCCAGGGCCTTACTACACACAGATACGCAGTATTTT
cdr3_aa: CASSSRALLHTDTQYF

d_call: TRBD1
v_call: TRBV11-2
clone_size: .
j_call: TRBJ1-1
cdr3_nt: TGTGCCAGCAGCTTCATTTGGACAGGGAGGAACACTGAAGCTTTCTTT
cdr3_aa: CASSFIWTGRNTEAFF

d_call: .
v_call: TRBV6-4
clone_size: .
j_call: TRBJ2-2
cdr3_nt: TGTGCCAGCCAAGGGGGGGATCACACCGGGGAGCTGTTTTTT
cdr3_aa: CASQGGDHTGELFF

d_call: .
v_call: TRBV5-6
clone_size: .
j_call: TRBJ2-1
cdr3_nt: TGTGCCAGCAGCTTGATCCCCGGACAGTACAATGAGCAGTTCTTC
cdr3_aa: CASSLIPGQYNEQFF

d_call: .
v_call: TRBV29-1
clone_size: .
j_call: TRBJ2-1
cdr3_nt: TGCACCCTATCCGACTCGGGGAGGAGGCAGTTCTTC
cdr3_aa: CTLSDSGRRQFF

d_call: .
v_call: TRBV11-1
clone_size: .
j_call: TRBJ2-3
cdr3_nt: TGTGCCAGCAGCTTAATTTCAGGGCCCACAGATACGCAGTATTTT
cdr3_aa: CASSLISGPTDTQYF

d_call: .
v_call: TRBV18
clone_size: .
j_call: TRBJ1-1
cdr3_nt: TGTGCCAGCTCAACAGGGAATCGGAACACTGAAGCTTTCTTT
cdr3_aa: CASSTGNRNTEAFF

d_call: .
v_call: TRBV5-4
clone_size: .
j_call: TRBJ2-5
cdr3_nt: TGTGCCAGCAGCTTCGGCGGGCTCCAAGAGACCCAGTACTTC
cdr3_aa: CASSFGGLQETQYF

d_call: .
v_call: TRBV28
clone_size: .
j_call: TRBJ1-1
cdr3_nt: TGTGCCAGCAGTTTACGACAGTGGGACACTGAAGCTTTCTTT
cdr3_aa: CASSLRQWDTEAFF

d_call: TRBD1
v_call: TRBV7-3
clone_size: large
j_call: TRBJ2-2
cdr3_nt: TGTGCCAGCAGCCCCGGGACAGGGGGCTTCGGGGAGCTGTTTTTT
cdr3_aa: CASSPGTGGFGELFF

d_call: .
v_call: TRBV2
clone_size: .
j_call: TRBJ2-5
cdr3_nt: TGTGCCAGCAGCCTTCGGGACATTAGGACCCAGTACTTC
cdr3_aa: CASSLRDIRTQYF

d_call: TRBD1
v_call: TRBV7-8
clone_size: .
j_call: TRBJ1-3
cdr3_nt: TGTGCCAGCAGCTTAGCGACAGGGGGAAACACCATATATTTT
cdr3_aa: CASSLATGGNTIYF

d_call: TRBD1
v_call: TRBV9
clone_size: .
j_call: TRBJ1-1
cdr3_nt: TGTGCCAGCAGCGTAGGGGGACCGGGACAGACTGAAGCTTTCTTT
cdr3_aa: CASSVGGPGQTEAFF

d_call: .
v_call: TRBV5-1
clone_size: .
j_call: TRBJ2-5
cdr3_nt: TGCGCCAGCACGCAGGGGGAGACCCAGTACTTC
cdr3_aa: CASTQGETQYF

d_call: .
v_call: TRBV6-5
clone_size: .
j_call: TRBJ1-5
cdr3_nt: TGTGCCAGCAGTTACCGGGGAAACAATCAGCCCCAGCATTTT
cdr3_aa: CASSYRGNNQPQHF

d_call: TRBD1
v_call: TRBV7-2
clone_size: few
j_call: TRBJ2-7
cdr3_nt: TGTGCCAGCAGCTACAGGACAGGAAGGGAGCAGTACTTC
cdr3_aa: CASSYRTGREQYF

d_call: TRBD2
v_call: TRBV6-4
clone_size: few
j_call: TRBJ2-3
cdr3_nt: TGTGCCAGCAGTGCGACTAGCGGGAGCACAGATACGCAGTATTTT
cdr3_aa: CASSATSGSTDTQYF

d_call: .
v_call: TRBV5-1
clone_size: .
j_call: TRBJ2-5
cdr3_nt: TGCGCCAGCAGCTTGGCCCAGACAGTGCAAGAGACCCAGTACTTC
cdr3_aa: CASSLAQTVQETQYF

d_call: TRBD2
v_call: TRBV5-1
clone_size: few
j_call: TRBJ2-3
cdr3_nt: TGCGCCAGCAGCGGCCCGGGACTAGCAAATACGCAGTATTTT
cdr3_aa: CASSGPGLANTQYF

d_call: TRBD1
v_call: TRBV10-3
clone_size: .
j_call: TRBJ1-1
cdr3_nt: TGTGCCATCAGTGAGTCGAGGGGGACAGGTGGTCCTGAAGCTTTCTTT
cdr3_aa: CAISESRGTGGPEAFF

d_call: TRBD1
v_call: TRBV5-1
clone_size: .
j_call: TRBJ2-2
cdr3_nt: TGCGCCAGCAGCTTGACAGGGGAGAGGGAGCTGTTTTTT
cdr3_aa: CASSLTGERELFF

d_call: .
v_call: TRBV6-1
clone_size: .
j_call: TRBJ1-1
cdr3_nt: TGTGCCAGCAGTGAAGCTACAGGGAGCTCCATGAACACTGAAGCTTTCTTT
cdr3_aa: CASSEATGSSMNTEAFF

d_call: .
v_call: TRBV29-1
clone_size: .
j_call: TRBJ1-4
cdr3_nt: TGCAGCGCCGACAGTGGAGAAAAACTGTTTTTT
cdr3_aa: CSADSGEKLFF

d_call: .
v_call: TRBV2
clone_size: .
j_call: TRBJ2-4
cdr3_nt: TGTGCCAGCAGTGAATCGGAGGGGCTCGCCAAAAACATTCAGTACTTC
cdr3_aa: CASSESEGLAKNIQYF

d_call: TRBD2
v_call: TRBV4-2
clone_size: .
j_call: TRBJ2-7
cdr3_nt: TGTGCCAGCAGCCCTTTAACCCCCGGGACTAATCGCCCCGGCTACGAGCAGTACTTC
cdr3_aa: CASSPLTPGTNRPGYEQYF

d_call: .
v_call: TRBV5-6
clone_size: .
j_call: TRBJ2-5
cdr3_nt: TGTGCCAGCGACCTTATCGGGGGGCTTGGGGAGACCCAGTACTTC
cdr3_aa: CASDLIGGLGETQYF

d_call: .
v_call: TRBV10-1
clone_size: .
j_call: TRBJ1-1
cdr3_nt: TGCGCCAGCAGTGAGTCCGCCAGAATGAACACTGAAGCTTTCTTT
cdr3_aa: CASSESARMNTEAFF

d_call: .
v_call: TRBV25-1
clone_size: .
j_call: TRBJ1-4
cdr3_nt: TGTGCCAGCAGTGAATATACCCGACACAGTGCAACTAATGAAAAACTGTTTTTT
cdr3_aa: CASSEYTRHSATNEKLFF

d_call: .
v_call: TRBV10-1
clone_size: .
j_call: TRBJ2-7
cdr3_nt: TGCGCCAGCGTCCGAGCGTCGTCCTACGAGCAGTACTTC
cdr3_aa: CASVRASSYEQYF

d_call: TRBD2
v_call: TRBV6-5
clone_size: .
j_call: TRBJ2-1
cdr3_nt: TGTGCCAGCAGTTACCTAGCGGGAGGATACAATGAGCAGTTCTTC
cdr3_aa: CASSYLAGGYNEQFF

d_call: TRBD2
v_call: TRBV18
clone_size: .
j_call: TRBJ2-1
cdr3_nt: TGTGCCAGCTCACCGCCCCTAACAACTAGCGGGAAGCAGTTCTTC
cdr3_aa: CASSPPLTTSGKQFF

d_call: TRBD2
v_call: TRBV6-6
clone_size: .
j_call: TRBJ2-1
cdr3_nt: TGTGCCAGCAGCTCCTCACTAGCGGGGATTGAGCAGTTCTTC
cdr3_aa: CASSSSLAGIEQFF

d_call: TRBD2
v_call: TRBV6-6
clone_size: once
j_call: TRBJ2-2
cdr3_nt: TGTGCCAGCGAACTGGAAGCGGGAGGCACCGGGGAGCTGTTTTTT
cdr3_aa: CASELEAGGTGELFF

d_call: TRBD2
v_call: TRBV5-4
clone_size: .
j_call: TRBJ2-2
cdr3_nt: TGTGCCAGCAGCTTGATGGCTGGCGGGAGAGTGGCCGGGGAGCTGTTTTTT
cdr3_aa: CASSLMAGGRVAGELFF

d_call: .
v_call: TRBV4-1
clone_size: .
j_call: TRBJ1-2
cdr3_nt: TGCGCCAGCAGCCAAGATAACAGGGCCGAAGCTTATGGCTACACCTTC
cdr3_aa: CASSQDNRAEAYGYTF

d_call: TRBD1
v_call: TRBV29-1
clone_size: .
j_call: TRBJ2-1
cdr3_nt: TGCAGCGTTGAAAAAGGGACAGGGGGGCAGGTTGAGCAGTTCTTC
cdr3_aa: CSVEKGTGGQVEQFF

d_call: TRBD1
v_call: TRBV6-4
clone_size: few
j_call: TRBJ2-3
cdr3_nt: TGTGCCAGCAGTGGGACAGGGGGCACAGATACGCAGTATTTT
cdr3_aa: CASSGTGGTDTQYF